This T cell receptor (beta chain) was profiled in a study of shared clonotypes between healthy human individuals. Whole-study context: For every donor, three CD4 naive, three CD4 memory, two CD8 naive and one CD8 memory plates were used.

As to this clone: Its antigen is unidentified.

Findings of the study overall: Investigators expected sequencing depth to affect clonotype sharing among donors.

V was shortened by 4 bases and J by 1 base, with 18 bases between the two germline ends. Germline CDR1 reads SGHRS; CDR2 reads YFSETQ. The length of the CDR3 is 17 residues. Method: immunoSEQ multiplex PCR; TCRdb's copy keeps in-frame clones and lacks some. In the table there are approximately 2,000,000 clones, roughly 90% of which are singletons. The genes are TRBV5-1 and TRBJ1-3, with D maybe TRBD1 (5 bases). Sequenced sample: naive CD4+ T cells from PBMCs. Subset: CD45RA+ positively selected. The TCR comes from a man aged 18 to 29 in good health. Some clones in this sample may be carry-over from other donors' samples. CDR3 nucleotides: TGCGCCAGCAGCCCTCAGGAGGGGTCCTATTCTGGAAACACCATATATTTT. It translates to CASSPQEGSYSGNTIYF.